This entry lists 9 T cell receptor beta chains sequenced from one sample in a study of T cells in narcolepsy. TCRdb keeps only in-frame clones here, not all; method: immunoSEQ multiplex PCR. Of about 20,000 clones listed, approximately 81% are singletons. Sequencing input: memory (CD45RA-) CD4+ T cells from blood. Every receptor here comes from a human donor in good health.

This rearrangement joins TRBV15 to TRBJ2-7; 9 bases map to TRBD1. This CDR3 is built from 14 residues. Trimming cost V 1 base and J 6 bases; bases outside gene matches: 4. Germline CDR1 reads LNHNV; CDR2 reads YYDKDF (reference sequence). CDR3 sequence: CATSRAGQGSEQYF. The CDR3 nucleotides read TGTGCCACCAGCAGAGCGGGACAGGGATCCGAGCAGTACTTC.

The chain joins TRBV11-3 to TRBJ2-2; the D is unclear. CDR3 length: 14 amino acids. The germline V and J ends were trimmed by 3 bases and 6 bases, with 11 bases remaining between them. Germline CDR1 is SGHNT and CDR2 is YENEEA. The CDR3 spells CASSFDPGSGELFF. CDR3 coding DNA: TGTGCCAGCAGCTTCGATCCCGGGTCCGGGGAGCTGTTTTTT.

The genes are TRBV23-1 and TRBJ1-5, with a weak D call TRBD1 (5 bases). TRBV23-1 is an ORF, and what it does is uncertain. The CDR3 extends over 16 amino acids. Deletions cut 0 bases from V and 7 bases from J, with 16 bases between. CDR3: CASSQSEGTNPQPQHF. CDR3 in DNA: TGCGCCAGCAGTCAATCGGAGGGGACGAACCCCCAGCCCCAGCATTTT.

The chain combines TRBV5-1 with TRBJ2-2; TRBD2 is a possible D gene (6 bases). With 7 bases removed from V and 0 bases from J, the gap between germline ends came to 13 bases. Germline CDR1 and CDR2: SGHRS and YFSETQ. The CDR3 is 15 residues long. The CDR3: CASGDGTANTGELFF. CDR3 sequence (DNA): TGCGCCAGCGGGGACGGGACTGCGAACACCGGGGAGCTGTTTTTT.

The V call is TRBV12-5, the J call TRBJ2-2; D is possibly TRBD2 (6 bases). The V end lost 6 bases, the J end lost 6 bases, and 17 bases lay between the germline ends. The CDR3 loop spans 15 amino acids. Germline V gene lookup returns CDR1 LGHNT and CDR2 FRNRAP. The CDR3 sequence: CASGPGGVGAGELFF. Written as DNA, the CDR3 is TGTGCTAGTGGCCCCGGGGGAGTAGGCGCCGGGGAGCTGTTTTTT.

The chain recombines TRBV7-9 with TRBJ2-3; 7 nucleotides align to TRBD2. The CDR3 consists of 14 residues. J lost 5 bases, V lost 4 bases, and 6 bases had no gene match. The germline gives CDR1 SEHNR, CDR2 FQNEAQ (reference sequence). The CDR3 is CASSSTSQGDTQYF. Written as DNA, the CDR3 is TGTGCCAGCAGCTCGACTAGCCAAGGAGATACGCAGTATTTT.

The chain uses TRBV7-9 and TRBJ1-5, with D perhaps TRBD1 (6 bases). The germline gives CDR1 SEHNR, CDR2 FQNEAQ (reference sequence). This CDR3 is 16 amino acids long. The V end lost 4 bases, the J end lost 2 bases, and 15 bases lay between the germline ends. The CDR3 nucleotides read TGTGCCAGCAGCTCCGACGGGGGGCATGGCAATCAGCCCCAGCATTTT. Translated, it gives CASSSDGGHGNQPQHF. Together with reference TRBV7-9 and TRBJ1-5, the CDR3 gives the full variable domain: DTGVSQNPRHKITKRGQNVTFRCDPISEHNRLYWYRQTLGQGPEFLTYFQNEAQLEKSRLLSDRFSAERPKGSFSTLEIQRTEQGDSAMYLCASSSDGGHGNQPQHFGDGTRLSIL.

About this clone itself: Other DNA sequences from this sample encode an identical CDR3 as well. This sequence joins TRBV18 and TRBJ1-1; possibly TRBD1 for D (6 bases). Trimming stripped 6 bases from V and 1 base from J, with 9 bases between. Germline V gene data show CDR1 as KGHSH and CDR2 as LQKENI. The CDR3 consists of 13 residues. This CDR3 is CASSGTQNTEAFF. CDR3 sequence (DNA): TGTGCCAGCTCTGGGACACAGAACACTGAAGCTTTCTTT. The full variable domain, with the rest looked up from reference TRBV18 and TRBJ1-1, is NAGVMQNPRHLVRRRGQEARLRCSPMKGHSHVYWYRQLPEEGLKFMVYLQKENIIDESGMPKERFSAEFPKEGPSILRIQQVVRGDSAAYFCASSGTQNTEAFFGQGTRLTVV.

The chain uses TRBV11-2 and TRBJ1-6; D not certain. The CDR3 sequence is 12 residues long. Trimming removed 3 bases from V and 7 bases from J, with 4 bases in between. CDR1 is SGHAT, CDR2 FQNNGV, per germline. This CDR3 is CASSFLNSPLHF. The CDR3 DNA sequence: TGTGCCAGCAGCTTCTTAAATTCACCCCTCCACTTT. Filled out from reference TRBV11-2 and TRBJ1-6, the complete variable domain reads EAGVAQSPRYKIIEKRQSVAFWCNPISGHATLYWYQQILGQGPKLLIQFQNNGVVDDSQLPKDRFSAERLKGVDSTLKIQPAKLEDSAVYLCASSFLNSPLHFGNGTRLTVT.